One and the same sample provided the 10 T cell receptor beta chains below, sequenced in a study of OX40 agonist ivuxolimab in advanced cancers. Library creation used the immunoSEQ multiplex PCR assay. TCRdb mirrors the immuneACCESS table, restricted to in-frame sequences. Some clones are absent from its copies; in checked studies, under half trace to an unresolved V gene, and the reason for the others is unknown. The sample table lists about 120,000 clones, roughly nine tenths of them with a count of one. 0.55% to 0.7% of the sample is taken by the ten largest. The sequenced sample was CD4+ or CD8+ T cells sorted from blood, obtained in a trial of the OX40 agonist ivuxolimab. These receptors came from an adult with an advanced solid tumor such as melanoma, head and neck, liver or kidney cancer.

The chain carries TRBV18 and TRBJ1-2, with unresolved D. The CDR3 loop spans 14 amino acids. The germline V gene encodes CDR1 KGHSH and CDR2 LQKENI. Trimming removed 2 bases from V and 8 bases from J, with 15 bases in between. CDR3 sequence (DNA): TGTGCCAGCTCACCATTCGAGGGAGTGGGCGGCTACACCTTC. Protein sequence: CASSPFEGVGGYTF.

The chain links TRBV4-1 to TRBJ1-2; no definite D call. V was shortened by 2 bases and J by 2 bases, with 6 bases between the two germline ends. There are 13 residues in the CDR3. Germline loops: CDR1 MGHRA, CDR2 YSYEKL. CDR3 DNA: TGCGCCAGCAGCCAATACGGGAACTATGGCTACACCTTC. As protein: CASSQYGNYGYTF.

The chain carries TRBV6-6 and TRBJ2-7; 7 bases line up with TRBD1. V dropped 6 bases and J dropped 2; count of bases not matched to a gene: 4. The CDR3 has 13 amino acids. Germline V gene data show CDR1 as MNHNY and CDR2 as SVGAGI (reference sequence). CDR3 DNA sequence: TGTGCCAGCAGAACGGGACAGCCCTACGAGCAGTACTTC. It specifies CASRTGQPYEQYF.

The rearrangement uses TRBV7-2 and TRBJ2-1; the match to TRBD2 covers 11 bases. The ends lost 0 bases at V and 0 bases at J; junction bases unmatched: 4. CDR1 is SGHTA, CDR2 FQGNSA, per germline. This CDR3 has 18 amino acids. In DNA, the CDR3 is TGTGCCAGCAGCTTAGCCGCTAGCGGGGGGTCCTCCTACAATGAGCAGTTCTTC. Its protein is CASSLAASGGSSYNEQFF.

This chain links TRBV7-9 with TRBJ2-5, with 9 bases aligning to TRBD1. CDR3 size: 13 residues. V trimming: 8 bases; J trimming: 4 bases; junction bases outside the gene matches: 5. Germline loops: CDR1 SEHNR, CDR2 FQNEAQ (reference sequence). The DNA for the CDR3 is TGTGCCAGCGTTGGACAGGGGCGAGAGACCCAGTACTTC. Encoded protein: CASVGQGRETQYF. The full variable domain, in which reference TRBV7-9 and TRBJ2-5 provide the parts outside the CDR3, is DTGVSQNPRHKITKRGQNVTFRCDPISEHNRLYWYRQTLGQGPEFLTYFQNEAQLEKSRLLSDRFSAERPKGSFSTLEIQRTEQGDSAMYLCASVGQGRETQYFGPGTRLLVL.

The chain uses TRBV5-4 and TRBJ1-1; the match to TRBD1 covers 7 bases. The germline V gene encodes CDR1 SGHNT and CDR2 YYREEE (reference sequence). V trimming: 2 bases; J trimming: 7 bases; junction bases outside the gene matches: 2. The CDR3 is 12 amino acids. The CDR3 DNA sequence: TGTGCCAGCAGCTTTACAGGGGTTGAAGCTTTCTTT. Amino acids: CASSFTGVEAFF.

The chain joins TRBV6-5 to TRBJ2-7; D is unclear. Per the germline V gene, CDR1 is MNHEY and CDR2 is SVGAGI. The CDR3 runs 16 residues. Trimming pared 0 bases from V and 0 bases from J, leaving 12 bases between. CDR3 DNA sequence: TGTGCCAGCAGTTACTCGATCCAGGAAGCCTCCTACGAGCAGTACTTC. It yields the protein CASSYSIQEASYEQYF.

The rearrangement uses TRBV10-3 and TRBJ1-2, with no clear D. V was pared by 6 bases and J by 6 bases, with 8 bases between. Germline CDR1 and CDR2: ENHRY and SYGVKD. The CDR3 consists of 11 residues. CDR3 sequence (DNA): TGTGCCATCAGCCAGGTCGATGGCTACACCTTC. Residues: CAISQVDGYTF.

The V gene is TRBV30, the J gene TRBJ1-1; 8 nucleotides match TRBD1. The CDR3 sequence is 12 residues long. J gave up 6 bases and V 6 bases, and 6 bases lay outside the gene matches. Germline values: CDR1 GTSNPN, CDR2 SVGIG (reference sequence). CDR3 amino acids: CACTTGGPEAFF. The CDR3, as DNA: TGTGCCTGTACTACAGGGGGTCCTGAAGCTTTCTTT.

J is TRBJ1-3 and V is TRBV11-1; D not certain. The germline V and J ends were trimmed by 5 bases and 0 bases, with 8 bases remaining between them. Germline V gene sequence: CDR1 SGHAT, CDR2 FQDESV (reference sequence). The CDR3 contains 14 residues. The CDR3 bases are TGTGCCAGCAGCAAGGGCCTCTCTGGAAACACCATATATTTT. Translation gives CASSKGLSGNTIYF.